Many counts were recorded for the clone carrying this T cell receptor (beta chain). Its antigen is unidentified. TCRdb passed the 5' RACE reads through MiXCR, listing each CDR3 protein once. This table has about 690,000 distinct CDR3 sequences, roughly 6% appearing once. This sample is part of a study of identical twins. Overall study findings and caveats: Carriage of fewer insertions was seen in abundant cord blood beta clonotypes, whereas memory repertoires showed none.

With 6 bases removed from V and 1 base from J, the gap between germline ends came to 10 bases. The CDR3 sequence is 13 residues long. The germline V gene encodes CDR1 MDHEN and CDR2 SYDVKM. V is TRBV28 and J is TRBJ2-7; a possible D gene is TRBD1 (5 bases). This TCR was recovered from a man between 18 and 29 years old in good health. Sequenced input: naive T cells sorted from blood. The CDR3 coding sequence is TGTGCCAGCAGCCCGGACACTTCCTACGAGCAGTACTTC. Its protein product is CASSPDTSYEQYF.